Shown below are 24 T cell receptor beta chains from a single sample sequenced in a study of T cells after yellow fever vaccination (dated by TCRdb to between 2018 and 2021). Libraries were constructed by 5' RACE. The instrument was an Illumina NovaSeq 6000. TCRdb ran its own pipeline on the public reads, namely fastp trimming at Q25 and MiXCR clone calling, and kept in-frame beta chains. Rows merge per CDR3 protein into single entries with the most common DNA and genes. In all, the sample holds some 390,000 distinct CDR3 sequences, and 18% of those were seen once. The top ten hold 15% to 20% of the sample. The treatment or condition label on this specimen signifies: live attenuated yellow fever vaccine strain. The sample consisted of PBMCs, taken before the yellow fever booster vaccination. The source of these receptors is a man younger than 35 who received the YFV17D yellow fever vaccine.

This clonotype has only a few counts. V is TRBV7-2 and J is TRBJ2-3; D gene uncertain. The V end was cut by 5 bases, the J end by 4 bases, with 10 bases between. The CDR3 runs to 13 residues. Looked up from germline, CDR1 is SGHTA and CDR2 is FQGNSA. The CDR3 region is CASSEPTADTQYF. As DNA, the CDR3 is TGTGCCAGCAGCGAACCGACGGCAGATACGCAGTATTTT.

The table lists this clonotype with a few counts. The chain joins TRBV7-6 to TRBJ2-1, with 7 bases fitting TRBD2. V shed 7 bases, J shed 6 bases, and the junction held 9 bases outside the gene matches. CDR3 size: 14 residues. CDR1 and CDR2 (germline): SGHVS, FNYEAQ. CDR3 residues: CASTTPGLVNEQFF. The CDR3 DNA is TGTGCCAGCACCACCCCCGGACTAGTCAATGAGCAGTTCTTC. Together with reference TRBV7-6 and TRBJ2-1, the CDR3 gives the full variable domain: GAGVSQSPRYKVTKRGQDVALRCDPISGHVSLYWYRQALGQGPEFLTYFNYEAQQDKSGLPNDRFSAERPEGSISTLTIQRTEQRDSAMYRCASTTPGLVNEQFFGPGTRLTVL.

The genes are TRBV18 and TRBJ2-1; the D is unclear. The V end lost 1 base, the J end lost 5 bases, and 15 bases lay between the germline ends. This CDR3 is 16 amino acids long. CDR1 and CDR2 from the germline V gene are KGHSH and LQKENI. This chain's CDR3 is CASSPRRARKDNEQFF. The CDR3 DNA is TGTGCCAGCTCACCACGTAGGGCAAGGAAGGACAATGAGCAGTTCTTC.

This rearrangement joins TRBV5-1 to TRBJ1-1; no clear D. The CDR3 has 15 residues. CDR1 SGHRS and CDR2 YFSETQ come from the germline V gene. V lost 2 bases to trimming and J lost 4 bases, with 15 bases between them. The CDR3 coding sequence is TGCGCCAGCAGCTTAGTAGAACGGTTGGGCACTGAAGCTTTCTTT. Encoded protein: CASSLVERLGTEAFF.

This clonotype showed up just a few times. CDR3 sequence (DNA): TGTGCCAGCTCACTTCAGGACAGGGCCTATGGCTACACCTTC. It encodes CASSLQDRAYGYTF. The V and J genes are TRBV18 and TRBJ1-2; 8 bases are shared with TRBD1. CDR1 and CDR2 (germline): KGHSH, LQKENI. With 4 bases clipped from V and 4 bases from J, the junction kept 5 bases outside the gene matches. This CDR3 is 14 amino acids long.

This clonotype was counted between two and nine times. V usage is TRBV5-1 and J usage is TRBJ2-3; tentatively, D is TRBD1 (6 bases). Germline CDR1 and CDR2: SGHRS and YFSETQ. The CDR3 is made up of 14 amino acids. V shed 1 base and J shed 4 bases, with 10 bases lying between them. CDR3 loop: CASSLQGLADTQYF. Written as DNA, the CDR3 is TGCGCCAGCAGCTTGCAGGGGCTCGCAGATACGCAGTATTTT. Variable domain in full (rest from reference TRBV5-1 and TRBJ2-3): KAGVTQTPRYLIKTRGQQVTLSCSPISGHRSVSWYQQTPGQGLQFLFEYFSETQRNKGNFPGRFSGRQFSNSRSEMNVSTLELGDSALYLCASSLQGLADTQYFGPGTRLTVL.

This clonotype has at least ten counts. The genes are TRBV7-8 and TRBJ2-7; 7 positions agree with TRBD1. The CDR3 has 15 amino acids. Looked up from germline, CDR1 is SGHVS and CDR2 is FQNEAQ. After removal of 5 bases from V and 2 bases from J, the junction contained 9 bases not matched to a gene. The CDR3 is CASSPPHRGTYEQYV. In nucleotides, the CDR3 is TGTGCCAGCAGCCCCCCCCACAGGGGCACCTACGAGCAGTACGTC.

The chain uses TRBV9 and TRBJ1-3, with D perhaps TRBD1 (5 bases). V was pared by 0 bases and J by 8 bases, with 15 bases between. This CDR3 comprises 15 residues. Germline loops: CDR1 SGDLS, CDR2 YYNGEE. Here the CDR3 DNA reads TGTGCCAGCAGCGTAGAGGGTCAGGGAAGGGACACCATATATTTT. It is translated as CASSVEGQGRDTIYF.

In its sample, this clonotype was seen a few times. This chain links TRBV5-1 with TRBJ2-2, with D possibly TRBD2 on 6 matching bases. Germline V gene sequence: CDR1 SGHRS, CDR2 YFSETQ. This CDR3 contains 16 residues. Between the trimmed V and J ends, which lost 0 bases and 2 bases, there was a span of 11 bases. CDR3 DNA sequence: TGCGCCAGCAGCTTGGCTAGAGGACTAAACACCGGGGAGCTGTTTTTT. Its translation: CASSLARGLNTGELFF.

This chain uses TRBV15 with TRBJ2-3; 7 bases line up with TRBD2. This CDR3 region has 14 residues. V gave up 1 base and J gave up 3 bases; unmatched junction bases: 1. Germline CDR1 LNHNV, CDR2 YYDKDF (reference sequence). The DNA for the CDR3 is TGTGCCACCAGCAGAGTGGGGGGGACAGATACGCAGTATTTT. Translation: CATSRVGGTDTQYF.

This clonotype was picked up a small number of times. The chain couples TRBV6-6 to TRBJ1-1; D is perhaps TRBD1 (5 bases). V was cut by 2 bases and J by 5 bases, with 18 bases left in between. CDR1 MNHNY and CDR2 SVGAGI come from the germline V gene (reference sequence). This CDR3 has 16 residues. The CDR3 DNA follows: TGTGCCAGCAGTTACCCCTCGGGGGGGGGAGATACTGAAGCTTTCTTT. Translating it yields CASSYPSGGGDTEAFF.

V is TRBV11-2 and J is TRBJ2-7, with D possibly being TRBD1 (6 bases). V shed 1 base and J shed 3 bases, with 10 bases lying between them. This CDR3 comprises 14 residues. Germline loops: CDR1 SGHAT, CDR2 FQNNGV. CDR3 amino acids: CASSLGGPVYEQYF. In nucleotides, the CDR3 is TGTGCCAGCAGCTTAGGGGGGCCCGTCTACGAGCAGTACTTC.

CDR3 sequence reads: CASSLARSGISGANVLTF. CDR3 sequence (DNA): TGTGCCAGCAGCTTAGCTCGATCAGGAATCTCTGGGGCCAACGTCCTGACTTTC. The J gene is TRBJ2-6, the V gene TRBV7-9; D unresolved. V lost 0 bases and J lost 0, with 12 bases in between. In germline, CDR1 is SEHNR, CDR2 FQNEAQ (reference sequence). This CDR3 is built from 18 residues.

This clonotype was observed a handful of times. The chain combines TRBV4-3 with TRBJ2-1; 12 nucleotides line up with TRBD2. Trimming removed 4 bases from V and 5 bases from J; junction bases left unmatched: 9. The CDR3 has 17 residues. Germline loops: CDR1 LGHNA, CDR2 YSLEER. The CDR3: CASSLWTSGAGDNEQFF. In DNA form, the CDR3 reads TGCGCCAGCAGCCTTTGGACTAGCGGGGCAGGCGACAATGAGCAGTTCTTC.

This clonotype came up a few times. The V gene is TRBV27, the J gene TRBJ2-7; 8 bases match TRBD1. CDR1 is MNHEY and CDR2 is SMNVEV in the germline V gene (reference sequence). The CDR3 loop spans 16 amino acids. V lost 2 bases and J lost 5; bases outside the gene matches: 11. CDR3: CASSLEMDREINEQYF. The CDR3 coding sequence is TGTGCCAGCAGTTTAGAGATGGACAGGGAGATCAACGAGCAGTACTTC.

V usage is TRBV5-1 and J usage is TRBJ2-2, with TRBD1 matching over 7 bases. This CDR3 spans 14 amino acids. The V gene end was trimmed by 2 bases and the J gene end by 8 bases; junction bases not matched to a gene: 6. Germline loops: CDR1 SGHRS, CDR2 YFSETQ. CDR3 region: CASSFTPGQGELFF. CDR3 DNA sequence: TGCGCCAGCAGCTTTACACCGGGACAGGGGGAGCTGTTTTTT. Using reference TRBV5-1 and TRBJ2-2 for the parts outside the CDR3, the full variable domain is KAGVTQTPRYLIKTRGQQVTLSCSPISGHRSVSWYQQTPGQGLQFLFEYFSETQRNKGNFPGRFSGRQFSNSRSEMNVSTLELGDSALYLCASSFTPGQGELFFGEGSRLTVL.

The V call is TRBV7-9, the J call TRBJ2-5; the D gene is possibly TRBD1 (5 bases). V was clipped by 5 bases and J by 0 bases, with 10 bases between them. The CDR3 covers 14 residues. The germline gives CDR1 SEHNR, CDR2 FQNEAQ (reference sequence). The CDR3 DNA is TGTGCCAGCAGCCCGGAAGGGGACCAAGAGACCCAGTACTTC. It codes for CASSPEGDQETQYF. The entire variable domain, with the rest obtained from reference TRBV7-9 and TRBJ2-5, is as follows: DTGVSQNPRHKITKRGQNVTFRCDPISEHNRLYWYRQTLGQGPEFLTYFQNEAQLEKSRLLSDRFSAERPKGSFSTLEIQRTEQGDSAMYLCASSPEGDQETQYFGPGTRLLVL.

The rearrangement links TRBV7-9 to TRBJ2-1; 9 nucleotides agree with TRBD1. This CDR3 has 19 residues. V was clipped by 0 bases and J by 7 bases; unmatched bases: 16. The germline V gene encodes CDR1 SEHNR and CDR2 FQNEAQ (reference sequence). This CDR3 reads CASSLALHGGTGYGNEQFF. CDR3 DNA sequence: TGTGCCAGCAGCTTAGCGCTCCACGGCGGGACAGGGTACGGGAATGAGCAGTTCTTC.

The rearrangement joins TRBV20-1 to TRBJ1-3; unclear D gene. The CDR3 length is 13 residues. CDR1 and CDR2 from the germline V gene are DFQATT and SNEGSKA (reference sequence). V was clipped by 5 bases and J by 0 bases, with 8 bases between them. The DNA for the CDR3 is TGCAGTGCTGTGAGGATCTCTGGAAACACCATATATTTT. The encoded protein is CSAVRISGNTIYF.

At least ten counts were recorded for this clonotype. V gene TRBV7-9 combines with J gene TRBJ1-1; D may be TRBD1 (5 bases). Germline CDR1 and CDR2: SEHNR and FQNEAQ (reference sequence). CDR3 length: 13 amino acids. The V gene lost 8 bases and the J gene lost 3 bases, with 13 bases spanning the gap. The DNA for the CDR3 is TGTGCCAGCTGCCGCGGAGGGGACACTGAAGCTTTCTTT. Its protein product is CASCRGGDTEAFF.

The chain joins TRBV7-9 to TRBJ1-2, with D perhaps TRBD1 (5 bases). The CDR3 totals 16 residues. CDR1 and CDR2 (germline): SEHNR, FQNEAQ (reference sequence). V was shortened by 1 base and J by 6 bases, with 18 bases between the two germline ends. In DNA form, the CDR3 reads TGTGCCAGCAGCTTAGTCGGGGCGAGGGCTATCGATGGCTACACCTTC. It encodes CASSLVGARAIDGYTF.

V usage is TRBV4-1 and J usage is TRBJ1-1; D ambiguous. This CDR3 region has 13 residues. Germline V lookup: CDR1 MGHRA, CDR2 YSYEKL. The V end lost 3 bases, the J end lost 7 bases, and 12 bases lay between the germline ends. The CDR3 protein is CASSQPGVDEAFF. The CDR3 region has the DNA TGCGCCAGCAGCCAGCCAGGTGTAGATGAAGCTTTCTTT.

The chain joins TRBV3-1 to TRBJ2-5; maybe TRBD2 (5 bases). The germline V gene has CDR1 LGHDT and CDR2 YNNKEL (reference sequence). The CDR3 is made up of 12 amino acids. With 3 bases removed from V and 13 bases from J, the gap between germline ends came to 15 bases. CDR3 nucleotides: TGTGCCAGCAGCCAGGGCCAGCGGTCTATGTACTTC. It translates to CASSQGQRSMYF.

This clonotype was detected a few times. The CDR3 DNA reads TGTGCCAGCAGCTTAGTTGGGACAGGGGGCAGCGGCTACACCTTC. Protein product: CASSLVGTGGSGYTF. The chain uses TRBV7-2 and TRBJ1-2; 12 nucleotides match TRBD1. V was clipped by 1 base and J by 8 bases; unmatched bases: 5. The CDR3 is made up of 15 amino acids. Germline lookup yields CDR1 SGHTA and CDR2 FQGNSA.